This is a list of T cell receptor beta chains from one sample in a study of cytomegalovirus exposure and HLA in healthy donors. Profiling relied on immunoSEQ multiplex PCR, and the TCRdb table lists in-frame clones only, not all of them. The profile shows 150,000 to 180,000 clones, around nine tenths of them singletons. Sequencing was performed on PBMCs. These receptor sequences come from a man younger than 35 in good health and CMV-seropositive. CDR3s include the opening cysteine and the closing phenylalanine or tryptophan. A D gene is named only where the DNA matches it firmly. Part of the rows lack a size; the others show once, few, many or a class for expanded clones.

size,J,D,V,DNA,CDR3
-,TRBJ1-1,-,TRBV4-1,TGCGCCAGCAGCCAAGATGCGGAAACTGAAGCTTTCTTT,CASSQDAETEAFF
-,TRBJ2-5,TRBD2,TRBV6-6,TGTGCCAGCAGTCAAATAGCGGGGGGCCCCCAAGAGACCCAGTACTTC,CASSQIAGGPQETQYF
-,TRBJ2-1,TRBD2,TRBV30,TGTGCCTGGAGTGTACAACGAACTAGCGGGGGAAACAATGAGCAGTTCTTC,CAWSVQRTSGGNNEQFF
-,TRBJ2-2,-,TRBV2,TGTGCCAGCAGTGGGCGACAGATAGACACCGGGGAGCTGTTTTTT,CASSGRQIDTGELFF
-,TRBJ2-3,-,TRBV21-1,TGTGCCAGCAGCAAAGAGGAGGGCTCTAACGATACGCAGTATTTT,CASSKEEGSNDTQYF
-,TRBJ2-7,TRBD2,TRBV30,TGTGCCTGGAGTGTGACTAGCGGGAGAGCGTACGAGCAGTACTTC,CAWSVTSGRAYEQYF
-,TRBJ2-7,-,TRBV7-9,TGTGCCAGCAGCTTAGACGGAGTCTTATCCTACGAGCAGTACTTC,CASSLDGVLSYEQYF
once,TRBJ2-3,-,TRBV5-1,TGCGCCAGCAGCTTGTCCAGTCTTTCGACAGATACGCAGTATTTT,CASSLSSLSTDTQYF
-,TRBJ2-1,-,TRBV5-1,TGCGCCAGCAGCTTGGCTAGAGTCAGCTCCTACAATGAGCAGTTCTTC,CASSLARVSSYNEQFF
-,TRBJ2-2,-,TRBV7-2,TGTGCCAGCAGCTTTGGAGGAGTCGGGGAGCTGTTTTTT,CASSFGGVGELFF
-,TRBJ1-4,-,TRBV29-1,TGCAGCGTGGGGGGTACTAATGAAAAACTGTTTTTT,CSVGGTNEKLFF
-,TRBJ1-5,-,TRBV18,TGTGCCAGCTCACCAGAACAGGGGCCCCAGCATTTT,CASSPEQGPQHF
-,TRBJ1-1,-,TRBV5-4,TGTGCCAGCAGCTCGGGTAGTCTGAACACTGAAGCTTTCTTT,CASSSGSLNTEAFF
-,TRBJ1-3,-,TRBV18,TGTGCCAGCTCACCACTGAGCACAGGTGGAAACACCATATATTTT,CASSPLSTGGNTIYF
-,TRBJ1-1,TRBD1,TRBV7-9,TGTGCCAGCAGCTCCGGGACAGGGGGACGGGTGCAGGCTTTCTTT,CASSSGTGGRVQAFF
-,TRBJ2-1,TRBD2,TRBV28,TGTGCCAGCAGTTTTTCGGCTAGCGGCTCCTACAATGAGCAGTTCTTC,CASSFSASGSYNEQFF
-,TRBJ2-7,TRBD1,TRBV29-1,TGCAGCGTTGAAACAGGGGGCCTCTACGAGCAGTACTTC,CSVETGGLYEQYF
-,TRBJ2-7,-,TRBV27,TGTGCCAGCAGTATCTCACTAGGCTACGAGCAGTACTTC,CASSISLGYEQYF